This T cell receptor beta chain was sequenced for a study of blood T cell repertoires in COVID-19. Study background: Samples taken during acute and convalescent COVID-19 were collected in the United States, Italy and Spain.

Germline assignment: CDR1 SNHLY and CDR2 FYNNEI. This CDR3 comprises 14 residues. Trimming at V came to 3 bases and at J to 6 bases, leaving 0 bases not matched to a gene. For recovered donors of Cohort 3, there were two negative PCRs, clearance, or symptom resolution. Per the original methods: Estimates of nucleated cell counts were drawn from the amplification of reference gene primers. The data were produced by immunoSEQ multiplex PCR, yet TCRdb's version contains in-frame clones alone and is incomplete. That table furnishes V, J and clone size, whereas the DNA furnished D and trimming. The repertoire consists of about 300,000 clones, with more than 75% occurring once and the leading ten covering 3.5% to 4.5%.

The sample taken for sequencing was PBMCs or T cells enriched from blood (not recorded which). The TCR comes from a young man who had recovered from COVID-19. V is TRBV2 and J is TRBJ1-4; 11 positions agree with TRBD1. CDR3 sequence (DNA): TGTGCCAGCAGTGAGGACAGGGGGCATGAAAAACTGTTTTTT. As protein: CASSEDRGHEKLFF.